Included here is one T cell receptor (beta chain) sequence, with context. Its antigen remains unidentified. Looked up from germline, CDR1 is MDHEN and CDR2 is SYDVKM. V dropped 3 bases and J dropped 13 bases, with 21 bases sitting between them. The CDR3 covers 14 residues. RNA transcripts served as template for amplifying TCR beta CDR3 sequences. A first-round RT-PCR used HTBI primers, followed by a second-round multiplex PCR. TCRdb reprocessed the multiplex PCR reads via MiXCR and lists one record per CDR3 protein. The profile shows around 1.1 million distinct CDR3 sequences, about 36% of them singletons. The record originates from a study of Graves' ophthalmopathy and Graves' hyperthyroidism. On the study more broadly: Hyperthyroidism qualified as stable when ophthalmopathy did not develop within 18 months of follow-up.

Exclusion criteria comprised other autoimmune diseases, uncontrolled infections, pregnancy or lactation in patients. Diagnosis was based on clinical symptoms, serum thyroxine, TRAb, thyroid ultrasound and orbital computed tomography. Study-level points and caveats: It was with roughly 70% sensitivity and under 85% specificity that the model predicted ophthalmopathy progression.

Sequencing input: peripheral blood or thyroid tissue (not recorded which). The chain has TRBV28 and TRBJ1-1, with TRBD1 as a possible D gene (5 bases). This clonotype was sampled from an adult man with Graves' hyperthyroidism. The CDR3: CASSFGRWWGFGFF. Here the CDR3 DNA reads TGTGCCAGCAGTTTTGGCAGGTGGTGGGGGTTTGGTTTCTTT.